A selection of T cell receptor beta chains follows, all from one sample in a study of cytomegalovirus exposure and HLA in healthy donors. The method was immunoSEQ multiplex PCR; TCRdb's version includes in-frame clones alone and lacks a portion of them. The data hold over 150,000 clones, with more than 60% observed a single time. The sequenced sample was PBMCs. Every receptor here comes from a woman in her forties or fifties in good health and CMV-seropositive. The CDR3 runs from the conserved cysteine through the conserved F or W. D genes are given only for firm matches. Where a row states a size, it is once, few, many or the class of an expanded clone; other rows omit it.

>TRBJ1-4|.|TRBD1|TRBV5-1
CASSSTGFTNEKLFF
TGCGCCAGCAGCTCGACAGGGTTCACTAATGAAAAACTGTTTTTT
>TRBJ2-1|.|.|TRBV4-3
CASSQQAGGRTIIHNEQFF
TGCGCCAGCAGCCAGCAGGCGGGCGGCAGGACCATCATCCACAATGAGCAGTTCTTC
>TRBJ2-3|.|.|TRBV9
CASSVGGSTDTQYF
TGTGCCAGCAGCGTAGGCGGAAGCACAGATACGCAGTATTTT
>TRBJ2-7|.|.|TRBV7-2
CASSFGWSYEQYF
TGTGCCAGCAGCTTCGGCTGGAGCTACGAGCAGTACTTC
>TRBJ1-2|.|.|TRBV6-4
CASSDSGRGNYGYTF
TGTGCCAGCAGTGACTCGGGTCGCGGAAACTATGGCTACACCTTC
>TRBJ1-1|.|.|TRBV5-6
CASSLDRSFLGAFF
TGTGCCAGCAGCTTGGACAGGTCTTTCCTGGGCGCTTTCTTT
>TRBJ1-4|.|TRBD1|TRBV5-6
CASSFGTGFEKLFF
TGTGCCAGCAGCTTTGGGACAGGGTTTGAAAAACTGTTTTTT
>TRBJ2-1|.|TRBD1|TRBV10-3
CAISAGQGAGNEQFF
TGTGCCATCAGTGCTGGGCAGGGGGCGGGGAATGAGCAGTTCTTC
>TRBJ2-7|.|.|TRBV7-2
CASSLAGTNSYEQYF
TGTGCCAGCAGCTTGGCCGGGACAAACTCCTACGAGCAGTACTTC
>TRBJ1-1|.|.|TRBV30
CAWSVLLQGAEAFF
TGTGCCTGGAGTGTGTTATTGCAGGGCGCTGAAGCTTTCTTT
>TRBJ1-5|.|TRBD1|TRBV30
CAWSRDRGNQPQHF
TGTGCCTGGAGTCGTGACAGGGGCAATCAGCCCCAGCATTTT
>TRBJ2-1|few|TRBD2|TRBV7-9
CASSLAELAGYNEQFF
TGTGCCAGCAGCTTAGCTGAACTAGCGGGATACAATGAGCAGTTCTTC
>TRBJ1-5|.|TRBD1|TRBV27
CASSLEQGSIQPQHF
TGTGCCAGCAGTCTAGAACAGGGGAGCATTCAGCCCCAGCATTTT
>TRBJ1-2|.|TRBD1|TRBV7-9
CASSRDSYGYTF
TGTGCCAGCAGCCGGGACAGCTATGGCTACACCTTC
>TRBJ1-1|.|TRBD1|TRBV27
CASSSRTGSEAFF
TGTGCCAGCAGTTCAAGGACAGGCTCTGAAGCTTTCTTT
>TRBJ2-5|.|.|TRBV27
CASSLLGAGQETQYF
TGTGCCAGCAGTTTACTTGGGGCGGGGCAAGAGACCCAGTACTTC
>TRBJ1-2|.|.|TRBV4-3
CASSDGRNLGGYTF
TGCGCCAGCAGCGACGGCCGTAATCTAGGTGGCTACACCTTC
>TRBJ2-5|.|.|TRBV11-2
CASSENRAETQYF
TGTGCCAGCAGTGAAAACAGGGCGGAGACCCAGTACTTC
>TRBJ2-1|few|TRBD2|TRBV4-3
CASSQVRLIAGNEQFF
TGCGCCAGCAGCCAAGTGCGGTTAATAGCGGGAAATGAGCAGTTCTTC
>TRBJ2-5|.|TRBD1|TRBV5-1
CASSFSFSGTGFQETQYF
TGCGCCAGCAGCTTTTCTTTTTCCGGGACAGGGTTCCAAGAGACCCAGTACTTC
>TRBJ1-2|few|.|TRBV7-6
CASSLGRGDGYTF
TGTGCCAGCAGCTTAGGCAGGGGAGATGGCTACACCTTC
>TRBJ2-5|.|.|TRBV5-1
CASSLGAGDQETQYF
TGCGCCAGCAGCTTGGGAGCAGGGGACCAAGAGACCCAGTACTTC
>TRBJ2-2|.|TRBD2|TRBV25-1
CASSILAGDDTGELFF
TGTGCCAGCAGTATACTAGCGGGAGATGACACCGGGGAGCTGTTTTTT
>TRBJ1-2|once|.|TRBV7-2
CASSFRQERGYTF
TGTGCCAGCAGCTTCCGACAGGAACGAGGCTACACCTTC
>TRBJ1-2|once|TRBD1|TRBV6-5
CATGRDSYGYTF
TGTGCCACCGGGCGGGACAGCTATGGCTACACCTTC
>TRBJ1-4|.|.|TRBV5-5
CASSSRGFREKLFF
TGTGCCAGCAGTTCCCGAGGGTTTCGGGAAAAACTGTTTTTT
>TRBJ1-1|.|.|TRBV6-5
CASTLNVDTEAFF
TGTGCCAGCACCCTCAACGTAGACACTGAAGCTTTCTTT
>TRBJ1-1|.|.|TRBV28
CASRRLSRNTEAFF
TGTGCCAGCAGGAGGCTCTCTCGGAACACTGAAGCTTTCTTT
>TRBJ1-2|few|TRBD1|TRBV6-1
CASSLDRVYGYTF
TGTGCCAGCAGCCTGGACAGGGTGTATGGCTACACCTTC
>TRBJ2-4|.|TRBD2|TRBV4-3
CASSRIDGEGNSQYF
TGCGCCAGCAGCCGTATAGACGGGGAGGGAAACAGTCAGTACTTC